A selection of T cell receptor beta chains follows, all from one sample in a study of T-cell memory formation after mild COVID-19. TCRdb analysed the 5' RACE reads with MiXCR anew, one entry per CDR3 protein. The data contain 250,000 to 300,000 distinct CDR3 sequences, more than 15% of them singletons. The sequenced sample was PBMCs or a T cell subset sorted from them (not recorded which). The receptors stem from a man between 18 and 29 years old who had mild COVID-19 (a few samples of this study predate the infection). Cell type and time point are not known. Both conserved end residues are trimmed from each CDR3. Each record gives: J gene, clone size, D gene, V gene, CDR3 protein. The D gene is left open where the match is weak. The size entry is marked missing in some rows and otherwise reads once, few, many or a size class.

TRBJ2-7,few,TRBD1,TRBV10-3,AIRDGQGTYEQY
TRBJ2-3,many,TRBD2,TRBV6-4,ASSERGGTDTQY
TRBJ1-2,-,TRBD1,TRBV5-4,ASSLAWDRDYGYT
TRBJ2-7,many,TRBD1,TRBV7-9,ASTKAGTGMSYEQY
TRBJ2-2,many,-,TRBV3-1,ASSQGALRGAGELF
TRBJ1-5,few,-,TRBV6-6,ASSLTGTLDQPQH
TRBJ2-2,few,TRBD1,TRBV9,ASSVGGGPNTGELF
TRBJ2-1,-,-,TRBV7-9,ASSLGIVDTDNEQF
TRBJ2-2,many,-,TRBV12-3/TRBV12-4,ASSSIPNTGELF
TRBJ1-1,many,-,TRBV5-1,ASSFVGGVVEAF
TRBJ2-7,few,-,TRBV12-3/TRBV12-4,ASSPPGAEQY
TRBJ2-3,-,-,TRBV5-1,ASSFYLSLQTEISTDTQY
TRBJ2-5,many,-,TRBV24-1,ATSDGSQETQY
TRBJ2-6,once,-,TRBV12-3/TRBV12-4,ASRSNRAGANVLT